A single sample gave rise to the 15 T cell receptor beta chains below, sequenced in a study of blood T cell repertoires in COVID-19. Repertoires were generated with immunoSEQ multiplex PCR, while TCRdb's copy carries only in-frame clones and drops some. The sample has approximately 440,000 clones, around 90% seen once. The source material was PBMCs or T cells enriched from blood (not recorded which). The origin of the receptors is a man between 18 and 35 years old who had recovered from COVID-19.

The V call is TRBV29-1, the J call TRBJ2-5, with D possibly matching TRBD2 (5 bases). The V end was cut by 6 bases, the J end by 5 bases, with 13 bases between. Per germline, CDR1 SQVTM and CDR2 ANQGSEA. The CDR3 length is 12 residues. The CDR3 protein is CSVSSGEETQYF. The CDR3 region has the DNA TGCAGCGTATCCAGCGGTGAGGAGACCCAGTACTTC.

The chain combines TRBV9 with TRBJ1-5, with no clear D. V lost 0 bases, J lost 1 base, and 11 bases lay in between. CDR3 length equals 16 residues. In germline, CDR1 is SGDLS, CDR2 YYNGEE. The CDR3 bases are TGTGCCAGCAGCGTAGGGGGAGCCGAGAGCAATCAGCCCCAGCATTTT. Encoded protein: CASSVGGAESNQPQHF.

This clone was seen only once. CDR3 coding DNA: TGTGCCAGCAGTTTAACGGGTGGACAGATGGGGACCCAGTACTTC. This sequence encodes CASSLTGGQMGTQYF. The chain carries TRBV27 and TRBJ2-5, with D perhaps matching TRBD1 (6 bases). The CDR3 has 15 amino acids. V lost 2 bases and J 7 bases, leaving 17 bases between the germline ends. Germline CDR1 and CDR2: MNHEY and SMNVEV (reference sequence).

J is TRBJ2-1 and V is TRBV7-8; D is undetermined. The V gene's germline CDR1 is SGHVS and CDR2 FQNEAQ. The CDR3 loop spans 15 amino acids. Trimming shortened V by 6 bases and J by 3 bases, and 15 bases separated the two germline ends. The CDR3, as DNA: TGTGCCAGCAGGACGATGGGCCCCGGCTACAATGAGCAGTTCTTC. Encoded protein: CASRTMGPGYNEQFF.

The chain has TRBV5-8 and TRBJ1-2; D remains unclear. V was trimmed by 4 bases and J by 1 base, leaving 8 bases between them. This CDR3 region has 13 residues. Germline V gene lookup returns CDR1 SGHTS and CDR2 YDEGEE. CDR3 bases: TGTGCCAGCAGCCAAGGAGTTAACTATGGCTACACCTTC. The encoded protein is CASSQGVNYGYTF.

The chain carries TRBV14 and TRBJ2-1; D might be TRBD1 (6 bases). CDR3 length: 15 amino acids. Trimming took off 2 bases at V and 0 bases at J, with 8 bases between the two ends. Germline CDR1 is SGHDN and CDR2 is FVKESK. CDR3 in amino acids: CASSQRGSSYNEQFF. The CDR3 DNA reads TGTGCCAGCAGCCAAAGGGGGAGCTCCTACAATGAGCAGTTCTTC. Based on the CDR3 plus reference TRBV14 and TRBJ2-1, the full variable domain is EAGVTQFPSHSVIEKGQTVTLRCDPISGHDNLYWYRRVMGKEIKFLLHFVKESKQDESGMPNNRFLAERTGGTYSTLKVQPAELEDSGVYFCASSQRGSSYNEQFFGPGTRLTVL.

The chain links TRBV5-5 to TRBJ2-1, with D uncertain. Germline V gene lookup returns CDR1 SGHKS and CDR2 YYEKEE (reference sequence). V lost 4 bases to trimming and J lost 10 bases, with 12 bases between them. The CDR3 covers 12 residues. In DNA form, the CDR3 reads TGTGCCAGCAGCGTAACCTTCGGGGAGCAGTTCTTC. Protein product: CASSVTFGEQFF.

The chain recombines TRBV2 with TRBJ1-3; D gene ambiguous. Germline V lookup: CDR1 SNHLY, CDR2 FYNNEI. CDR3 length: 12 amino acids. Trimming took 4 bases from V and 5 from J, leaving 6 bases between them. The DNA for the CDR3 is TGTGCCAGCAGTGCATGGCGAAACACCATATATTTT. This encodes CASSAWRNTIYF.

In its sample, this clone was seen a few times. The CDR3 sequence is CASSPSILAGTQYF. CDR3 DNA: TGTGCCAGCAGCCCGTCCATACTAGCGGGTACGCAGTATTTT. The chain combines TRBV11-3 with TRBJ2-3; TRBD2 aligns across 9 bases. CDR3 length: 14 amino acids. Germline assignment: CDR1 SGHNT and CDR2 YENEEA. After removal of 5 bases from V and 8 bases from J, the junction contained 8 bases not matched to a gene.

This clone has ten or more counts. The rearrangement uses TRBV29-1 and TRBJ2-1; a weak D match, TRBD2 (6 bases). This CDR3 is built from 11 residues. Germline V gives CDR1 SQVTM, CDR2 ANQGSEA. V lost 5 bases, J lost 5 bases, and 7 bases lay in between. The CDR3 loop is CSVTGDNEQFF. CDR3 DNA sequence: TGCAGCGTTACGGGAGACAATGAGCAGTTCTTC.

The chain links TRBV30 to TRBJ1-2; D is undetermined. V was shortened by 7 bases and J by 4 bases, with 16 bases between the two germline ends. Per germline, CDR1 GTSNPN and CDR2 SVGIG (reference sequence). The CDR3 runs 13 residues. CDR3 sequence: CASPSVGVYGYTF. In nucleotides, the CDR3 is TGTGCCTCCCCATCGGTGGGAGTCTATGGCTACACCTTC.

The chain recombines TRBV19 with TRBJ1-1; no clear D. The germline CDR1 and CDR2 sequences are LNHDA and SQIVND (reference sequence). This CDR3 has 15 amino acids. Trimming left V 7 bases short and J 0 bases short, with 15 bases between. The DNA for the CDR3 is TGTGCCAGTATCCCTTTAATCGGGATGAACACTGAAGCTTTCTTT. Translation: CASIPLIGMNTEAFF. Full variable domain (outside the CDR3, taken from reference TRBV19 and TRBJ1-1): DGGITQSPKYLFRKEGQNVTLSCEQNLNHDAMYWYRQDPGQGLRLIYYSQIVNDFQKGDIAEGYSVSREKKESFPLTVTSAQKNPTAFYLCASIPLIGMNTEAFFGQGTRLTVV.

The chain couples TRBV3-1 (or the pseudogene TRBV3-2) to TRBJ1-2, with D hard to call. The germline V and J ends were trimmed by 5 bases and 4 bases, with 14 bases remaining between them. Germline loops: CDR1 LGHDT, CDR2 YNNKEL (reference sequence). This CDR3 region has 14 residues. Here the CDR3 DNA reads TGTGCCAGCAGCGAGCCCGGGGATAGCTATGGCTACACCTTC. This codes for CASSEPGDSYGYTF.

The chain carries TRBV5-1 and TRBJ2-7, with D maybe TRBD2 (6 bases). V dropped 5 bases and J dropped 2 bases, with 11 bases sitting between them. The germline V gene encodes CDR1 SGHRS and CDR2 YFSETQ. The CDR3 has 13 residues. CDR3 sequence: CASRRDGAYEQYF. CDR3 bases: TGCGCCAGCAGGCGGGACGGAGCCTACGAGCAGTACTTC.

The CDR3 region has the DNA TGTGCCAGCAGCTTGTTAATGGGACAGGGTTCAGATACGCAGTATTTT. Its translation: CASSLLMGQGSDTQYF. The chain joins TRBV5-4 to TRBJ2-3; TRBD1 matches at 9 bases. The CDR3 covers 16 residues. Germline CDR1 and CDR2: SGHNT and YYREEE (reference sequence). V trimming: 1 base; J trimming: 4 bases; junction bases outside the gene matches: 7.